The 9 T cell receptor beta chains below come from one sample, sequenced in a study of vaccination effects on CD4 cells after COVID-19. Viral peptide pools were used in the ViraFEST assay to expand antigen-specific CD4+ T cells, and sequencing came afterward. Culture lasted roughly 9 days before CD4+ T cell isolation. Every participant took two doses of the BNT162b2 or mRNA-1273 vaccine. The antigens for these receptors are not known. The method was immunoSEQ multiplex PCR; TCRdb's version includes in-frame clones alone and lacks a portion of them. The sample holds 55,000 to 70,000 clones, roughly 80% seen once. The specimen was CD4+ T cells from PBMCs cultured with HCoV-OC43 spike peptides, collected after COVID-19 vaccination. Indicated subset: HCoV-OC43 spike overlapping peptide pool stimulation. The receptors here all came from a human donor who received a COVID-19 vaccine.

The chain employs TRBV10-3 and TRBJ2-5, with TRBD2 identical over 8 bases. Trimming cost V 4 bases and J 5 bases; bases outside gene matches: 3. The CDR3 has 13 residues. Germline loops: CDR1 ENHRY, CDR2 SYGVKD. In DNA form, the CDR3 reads TGTGCCATCAGTGGGACTAGCATGGAGACCCAGTACTTC. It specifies CAISGTSMETQYF.

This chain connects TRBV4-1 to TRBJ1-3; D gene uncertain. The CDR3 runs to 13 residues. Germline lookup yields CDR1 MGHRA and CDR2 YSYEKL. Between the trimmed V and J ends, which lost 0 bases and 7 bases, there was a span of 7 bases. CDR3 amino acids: CASSQDRDNTIYF. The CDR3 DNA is TGCGCCAGCAGCCAAGATCGCGATAACACCATATATTTT.

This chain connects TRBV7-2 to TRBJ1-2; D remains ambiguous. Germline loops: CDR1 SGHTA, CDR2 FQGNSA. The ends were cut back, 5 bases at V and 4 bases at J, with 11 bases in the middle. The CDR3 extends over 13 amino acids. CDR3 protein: CASSTPLGYGYTF. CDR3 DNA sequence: TGTGCCAGCAGCACCCCGCTAGGCTATGGCTACACCTTC.

CDR3 sequence: CARRCAGGVGQPQHF. The CDR3 DNA reads as TGTGCCAGACGTTGCGCAGGGGGTGTTGGTCAGCCCCAGCATTTT. The chain carries TRBV9 and TRBJ1-5; 7 bases map to TRBD1. The V gene end was trimmed by 8 bases and the J gene end by 6 bases; junction bases not matched to a gene: 14. The germline gives CDR1 SGDLS, CDR2 YYNGEE. The CDR3 length is 15 residues.

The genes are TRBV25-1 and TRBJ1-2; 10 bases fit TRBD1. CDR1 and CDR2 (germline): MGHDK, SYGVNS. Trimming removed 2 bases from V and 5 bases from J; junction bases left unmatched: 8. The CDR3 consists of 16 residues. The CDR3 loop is CASSEGGDRGAYGYTF. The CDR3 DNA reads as TGTGCCAGCAGTGAAGGAGGGGACAGGGGTGCTTATGGCTACACCTTC.

This chain's CDR3 is CASSFQINQPQHF. CDR3 DNA sequence: TGTGCCAGCAGCTTCCAGATCAATCAGCCCCAGCATTTT. This sequence joins TRBV11-2 and TRBJ1-5; no reliable D call. CDR3 size: 13 residues. Trimming removed 3 bases from V and 3 bases from J, with 6 bases in between. CDR1 and CDR2 from the germline V gene are SGHAT and FQNNGV.

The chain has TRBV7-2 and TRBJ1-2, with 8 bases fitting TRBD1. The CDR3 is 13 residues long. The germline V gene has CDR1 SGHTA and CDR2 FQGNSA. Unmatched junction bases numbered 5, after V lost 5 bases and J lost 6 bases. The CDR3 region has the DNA TGTGCCAGCAGCCAGACAGGGGTAGATGGCTACACCTTC. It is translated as CASSQTGVDGYTF.

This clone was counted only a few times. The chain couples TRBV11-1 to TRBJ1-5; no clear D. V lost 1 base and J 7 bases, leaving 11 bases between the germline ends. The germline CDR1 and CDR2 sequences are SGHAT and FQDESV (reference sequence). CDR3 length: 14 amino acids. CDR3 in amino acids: CASSLGGYGQPQHF. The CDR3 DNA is TGTGCCAGCAGCTTAGGAGGGTACGGGCAGCCCCAGCATTTT.

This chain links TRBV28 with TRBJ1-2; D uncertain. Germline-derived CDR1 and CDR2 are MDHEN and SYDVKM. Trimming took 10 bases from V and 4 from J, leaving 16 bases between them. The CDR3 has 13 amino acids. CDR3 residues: CATLPGYRYGYTF. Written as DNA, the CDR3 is TGTGCCACCCTTCCCGGGTATCGCTATGGCTACACCTTC.